A selection of T cell receptor beta chains follows, all from one sample in a study of T cell clonotyping in hematopoietic cell transplantation. Sequencing was performed with immunoSEQ multiplex PCR; in TCRdb, only in-frame clones are kept and a portion is missing. The sample contains some 35,000 clones, 85% to 95% of which appear only once. The input for sequencing was peripheral blood mononuclear cells, taken before stem cell transplant. These receptors were collected from a man aged 35-49 years with chronic myeloid leukemia. Some clones in this sample may be carry-over from other donors' samples. The CDR3 runs from the conserved cysteine through the conserved F or W. The order of the fields is J gene, D gene, V gene, clone size, CDR3 protein, CDR3 DNA. D genes are given only for firm matches. Size is stated for part of the rows, as once, few or many counts, or as a class when the clone is expanded.

J: TRBJ2-7; D: -; V: TRBV11-2; size: -; CDR3: CASSLSNEQYF; DNA: TGTGCCAGCAGCTTGTCTAACGAGCAGTACTTC
J: TRBJ2-4; D: -; V: TRBV28; size: -; CDR3: CASRDAPQNIQYF; DNA: TGTGCCAGCAGAGACGCACCCCAAAACATTCAGTACTTC
J: TRBJ2-1; D: -; V: TRBV5-4; size: once; CDR3: CASSRGDSYNEQFF; DNA: TGTGCCAGCAGCAGGGGGGACAGCTACAATGAGCAGTTCTTC
J: TRBJ2-2; D: -; V: TRBV4-3; size: once; CDR3: CASSQASNRVGGELFF; DNA: TGCGCCAGCAGCCAAGCCTCCAACAGGGTAGGCGGGGAGCTGTTTTTT
J: TRBJ2-3; D: TRBD2; V: TRBV9; size: -; CDR3: CASSVGAGGLDTQYF; DNA: TGTGCCAGCAGCGTAGGAGCGGGGGGGCTGGATACGCAGTATTTT
J: TRBJ1-2; D: -; V: TRBV2; size: -; CDR3: CASRPRGLGNYGYTF; DNA: TGTGCCAGCAGGCCAAGGGGGTTAGGGAACTATGGCTACACCTTC
J: TRBJ2-4; D: -; V: TRBV28; size: -; CDR3: CASSLRRNLKNIQYF; DNA: TGTGCCAGCAGTTTAAGACGGAACCTCAAAAACATTCAGTACTTC
J: TRBJ1-4; D: TRBD1; V: TRBV28; size: -; CDR3: CASSLIQGAREKLFF; DNA: TGTGCCAGCAGTCTCATACAGGGGGCAAGGGAAAAACTGTTTTTT
J: TRBJ2-1; D: -; V: TRBV6-5; size: -; CDR3: CASSYRDEQFF; DNA: TGTGCCAGCAGTTATAGAGATGAGCAGTTCTTC
J: TRBJ2-5; D: -; V: TRBV9; size: -; CDR3: CASSALGGGPQETQYF; DNA: TGTGCCAGCAGCGCGTTAGGGGGGGGGCCCCAAGAGACCCAGTACTTC
J: TRBJ2-1; D: TRBD2; V: TRBV19; size: -; CDR3: CASSAREGSYNEQFF; DNA: TGTGCCAGTAGTGCCCGGGAGGGGTCCTACAATGAGCAGTTCTTC
J: TRBJ1-6; D: TRBD1; V: TRBV2; size: -; CDR3: CASSGQGPYNSPLHF; DNA: TGTGCCAGCAGCGGACAGGGCCCCTATAATTCACCCCTCCACTTT
J: TRBJ1-1; D: -; V: TRBV28; size: -; CDR3: CASSPYSTGEAFF; DNA: TGTGCCAGCAGTCCCTACTCGACGGGTGAAGCTTTCTTT
J: TRBJ1-2; D: TRBD1; V: TRBV2; size: -; CDR3: CASSEARPQGANGYTF; DNA: TGTGCCAGCAGTGAAGCGAGGCCACAGGGGGCGAATGGCTACACCTTC
J: TRBJ1-1; D: -; V: TRBV5-1; size: -; CDR3: CASSSPRNTEAFF; DNA: TGCGCCAGCAGCTCCCCAAGGAACACTGAAGCTTTCTTT
J: TRBJ1-2; D: TRBD1; V: TRBV6-5; size: -; CDR3: CASSWDRGNGYTF; DNA: TGTGCCAGCAGTTGGGACAGGGGAAATGGCTACACCTTC
J: TRBJ2-7; D: -; V: TRBV2; size: -; CDR3: CASSEASQVQEQYF; DNA: TGTGCCAGCAGTGAAGCGAGCCAGGTTCAAGAGCAGTACTTC
J: TRBJ1-2; D: -; V: TRBV7-6; size: -; CDR3: CASSLGVNYGYTF; DNA: TGTGCCAGCAGCTTAGGAGTTAACTATGGCTACACCTTC
J: TRBJ1-4; D: -; V: TRBV29-1; size: -; CDR3: CSVDSGARLFF; DNA: TGCAGCGTTGATTCCGGGGCCAGACTGTTTTTT
J: TRBJ2-5; D: -; V: TRBV7-2; size: -; CDR3: CASSPWDLRGETQYF; DNA: TGTGCCAGCAGCCCTTGGGACCTTCGTGGGGAGACCCAGTACTTC
J: TRBJ1-5; D: -; V: TRBV19; size: -; CDR3: CASNPGPYSNQPQHF; DNA: TGTGCCAGTAACCCGGGACCCTATAGCAATCAGCCCCAGCATTTT
J: TRBJ2-2; D: -; V: TRBV9; size: once; CDR3: CASTSTGELFF; DNA: TGTGCCAGCACCTCCACCGGGGAGCTGTTTTTT
J: TRBJ1-4; D: -; V: TRBV28; size: -; CDR3: CASTPKKGFKRLVGEKLFF; DNA: TGTGCCAGCACCCCCAAAAAAGGGTTTAAACGGCTGGTTGGTGAAAAACTGTTTTTT
J: TRBJ1-1; D: TRBD1; V: TRBV7-9; size: -; CDR3: CASSLDTGDTEAFF; DNA: TGTGCCAGCAGCTTAGACACAGGGGACACTGAAGCTTTCTTT
J: TRBJ1-6; D: -; V: TRBV11-2; size: -; CDR3: CASSLDGGQVNSPLHF; DNA: TGTGCCAGCAGCTTAGATGGGGGACAAGTAAATTCACCCCTCCACTTT
J: TRBJ2-7; D: -; V: TRBV4-2; size: -; CDR3: CASSQDNRDEQYF; DNA: TGTGCCAGCAGCCAAGATAATAGGGACGAGCAGTACTTC
J: TRBJ2-2; D: -; V: TRBV7-3; size: -; CDR3: CASSIQGYTGELFF; DNA: TGTGCCAGCAGCATACAGGGATACACCGGGGAGCTGTTTTTT
J: TRBJ1-2; D: -; V: TRBV5-1; size: -; CDR3: CASSLEVTGHSGYTF; DNA: TGCGCCAGCAGCCTTGAAGTCACGGGACACTCTGGCTACACCTTC
J: TRBJ1-2; D: -; V: TRBV5-1; size: -; CDR3: CASSLAGAGGYTF; DNA: TGCGCCAGCAGCTTGGCTGGGGCAGGTGGCTACACCTTC
J: TRBJ2-7; D: TRBD2; V: TRBV28; size: -; CDR3: CASQGPSGGGYEQYF; DNA: TGTGCCAGCCAAGGCCCCTCGGGAGGGGGCTACGAGCAGTACTTC
J: TRBJ2-7; D: -; V: TRBV21-1; size: -; CDR3: CASSTGQGSSYEQYF; DNA: TGTGCCAGCAGCACCGGACAGGGGAGCTCCTACGAGCAGTACTTC
J: TRBJ2-7; D: -; V: TRBV19; size: -; CDR3: CASRSGAGLNEQYF; DNA: TGTGCCAGTAGATCCGGGGCAGGGCTCAACGAGCAGTACTTC
J: TRBJ1-1; D: -; V: TRBV10-3; size: -; CDR3: CAISKENTEAFF; DNA: TGTGCCATCTCGAAGGAGAACACTGAAGCTTTCTTT